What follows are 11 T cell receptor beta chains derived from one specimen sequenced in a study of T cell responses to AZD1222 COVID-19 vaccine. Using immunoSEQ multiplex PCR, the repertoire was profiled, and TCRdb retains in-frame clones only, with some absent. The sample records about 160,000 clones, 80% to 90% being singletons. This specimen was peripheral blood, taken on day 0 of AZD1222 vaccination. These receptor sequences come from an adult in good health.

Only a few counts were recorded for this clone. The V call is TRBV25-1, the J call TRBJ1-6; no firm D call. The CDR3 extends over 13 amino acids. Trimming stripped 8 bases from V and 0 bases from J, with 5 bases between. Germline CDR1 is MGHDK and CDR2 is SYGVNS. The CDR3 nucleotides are TGTGCCAGCGAATACTCCTATAATTCACCCCTCCACTTT. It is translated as CASEYSYNSPLHF.

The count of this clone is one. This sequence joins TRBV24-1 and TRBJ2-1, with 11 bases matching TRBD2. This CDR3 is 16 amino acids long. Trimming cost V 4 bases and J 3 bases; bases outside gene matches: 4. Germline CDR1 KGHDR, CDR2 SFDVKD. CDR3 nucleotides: TGTGCCACCAGTGACCGGGGACTAGCGGACTACAATGAGCAGTTCTTC. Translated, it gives CATSDRGLADYNEQFF.

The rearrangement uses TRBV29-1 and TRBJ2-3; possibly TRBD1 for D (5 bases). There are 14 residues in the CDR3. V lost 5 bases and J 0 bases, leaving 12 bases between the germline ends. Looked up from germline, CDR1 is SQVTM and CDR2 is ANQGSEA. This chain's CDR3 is CSVQGSPSTDTQYF. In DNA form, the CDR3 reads TGCAGCGTTCAGGGCAGTCCTAGCACAGATACGCAGTATTTT.

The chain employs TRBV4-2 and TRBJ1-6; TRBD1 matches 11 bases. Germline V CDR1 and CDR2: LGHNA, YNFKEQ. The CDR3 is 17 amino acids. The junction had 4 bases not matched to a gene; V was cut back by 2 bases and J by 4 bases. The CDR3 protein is CASSQPGQGAYNSPLHF. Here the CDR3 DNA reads TGTGCCAGCAGCCAACCCGGACAGGGGGCATATAATTCACCCCTCCACTTT.

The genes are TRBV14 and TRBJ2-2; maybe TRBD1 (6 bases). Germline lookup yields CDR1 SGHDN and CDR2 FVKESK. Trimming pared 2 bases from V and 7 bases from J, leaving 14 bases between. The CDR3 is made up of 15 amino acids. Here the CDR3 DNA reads TGTGCCAGCAGCCAACTACAGGGTTGGGACGGGGAGCTGTTTTTT. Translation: CASSQLQGWDGELFF.

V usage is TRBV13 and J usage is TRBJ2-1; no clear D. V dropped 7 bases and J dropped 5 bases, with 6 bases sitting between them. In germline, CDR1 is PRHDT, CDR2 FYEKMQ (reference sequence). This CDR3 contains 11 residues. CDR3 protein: CASMGNNEQFF. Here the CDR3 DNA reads TGTGCCAGCATGGGAAACAATGAGCAGTTCTTC.

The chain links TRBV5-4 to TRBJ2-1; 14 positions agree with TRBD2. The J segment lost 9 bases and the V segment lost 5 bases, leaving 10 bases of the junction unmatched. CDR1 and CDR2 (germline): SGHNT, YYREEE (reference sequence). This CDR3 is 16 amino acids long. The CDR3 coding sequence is TGTGCCAGCAGACAAGGGACTAGCGGGGGCCAGGGTGAGCAGTTCTTC. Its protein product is CASRQGTSGGQGEQFF.

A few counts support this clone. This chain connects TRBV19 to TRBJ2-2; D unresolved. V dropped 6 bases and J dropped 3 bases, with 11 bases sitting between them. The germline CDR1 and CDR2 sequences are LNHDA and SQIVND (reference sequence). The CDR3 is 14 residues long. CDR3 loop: CASSLGVYTGELFF. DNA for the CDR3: TGTGCCAGTAGCCTAGGCGTCTACACCGGGGAGCTGTTTTTT.

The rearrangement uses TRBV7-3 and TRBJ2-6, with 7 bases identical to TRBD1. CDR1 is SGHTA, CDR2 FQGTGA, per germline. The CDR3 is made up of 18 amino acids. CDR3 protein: CAGKIGTEECSGANVLTF. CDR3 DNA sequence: TGTGCAGGGAAGATTGGGACAGAAGAATGCTCTGGGGCCAACGTCCTGACTTTC.

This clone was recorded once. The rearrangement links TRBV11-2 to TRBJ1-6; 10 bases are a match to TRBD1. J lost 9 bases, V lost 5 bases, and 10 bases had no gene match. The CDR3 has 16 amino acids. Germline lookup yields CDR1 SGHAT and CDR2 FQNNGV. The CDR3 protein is CASSLGTGAAGSPLHF. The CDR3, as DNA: TGTGCCAGCAGCCTAGGGACAGGGGCCGCGGGTTCACCCCTCCACTTT. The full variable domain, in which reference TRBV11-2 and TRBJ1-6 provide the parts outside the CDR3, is EAGVAQSPRYKIIEKRQSVAFWCNPISGHATLYWYQQILGQGPKLLIQFQNNGVVDDSQLPKDRFSAERLKGVDSTLKIQPAKLEDSAVYLCASSLGTGAAGSPLHFGNGTRLTVT.

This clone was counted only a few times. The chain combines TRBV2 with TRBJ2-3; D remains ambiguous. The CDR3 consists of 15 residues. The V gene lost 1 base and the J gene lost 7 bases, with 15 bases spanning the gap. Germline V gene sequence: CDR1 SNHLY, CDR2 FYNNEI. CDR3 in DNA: TGTGCCAGCAGTGAAGTATCCCTGATTGGAAATACGCAGTATTTT. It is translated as CASSEVSLIGNTQYF. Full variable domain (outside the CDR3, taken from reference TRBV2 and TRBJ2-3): EPEVTQTPSHQVTQMGQEVILRCVPISNHLYFYWYRQILGQKVEFLVSFYNNEISEKSEIFDDQFSVERPDGSNFTLKIRSTKLEDSAMYFCASSEVSLIGNTQYFGPGTRLTVL.